This TCR beta chain was observed in a study of OX40 agonist ivuxolimab in advanced cancers. For the study at large: The study reported partial responses in three patients: one hepatocellular carcinoma, two cutaneous melanoma. Study-wide results and limits: Still undetermined is the antigen specificity of the expanded peripheral T cells.

For this clone: What it binds is not known.

V was shortened by 0 bases and J by 4 bases, with 11 bases between the two germline ends. This CDR3 contains 15 residues. CDR1 and CDR2 from the germline V gene are SGDLS and YYNGEE. Generated by immunoSEQ multiplex PCR, the TCRdb table keeps only in-frame clones and is missing some. The table lists tens of thousands of clones, approximately 81% of them singletons. The investigators sampled blood at baseline, at cycle 4 day 1, and at cycle 7 day 1. The TCR originated in an adult with an advanced solid tumor such as melanoma, head and neck, liver or kidney cancer. This specimen consisted of CD4+ or CD8+ T cells sorted from blood, obtained in a trial of the OX40 agonist ivuxolimab. The V call is TRBV9, the J call TRBJ2-1, with D tentatively TRBD2 (5 bases). The DNA of the CDR3 is TGTGCCAGCAGCGTAGTAGAGGGATCGTACAATGAGCAGTTCTTC. As protein: CASSVVEGSYNEQFF.